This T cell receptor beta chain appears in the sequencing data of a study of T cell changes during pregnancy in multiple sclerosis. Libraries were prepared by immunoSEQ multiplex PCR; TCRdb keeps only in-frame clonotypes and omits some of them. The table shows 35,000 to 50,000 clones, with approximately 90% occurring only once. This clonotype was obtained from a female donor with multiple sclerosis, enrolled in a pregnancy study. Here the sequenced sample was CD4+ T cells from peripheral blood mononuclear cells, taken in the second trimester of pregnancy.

The CDR3 DNA follows: TGTGCCAGCTCAGAAACGTTCTCTAACTATGGCTACACCTTC. Its protein is CASSETFSNYGYTF. This chain joins TRBV25-1 and TRBJ1-2; no firm D call. Germline CDR1 reads MGHDK; CDR2 reads SYGVNS. CDR3 size: 14 residues. V was pared by 8 bases and J by 0 bases, with 13 bases between.